The clone carrying this TCR beta chain was seen just once. This record comes from a study of shared clonotypes between healthy human individuals. The wider study: The donor pool was made up of two women and a few men aged 18 to 49. The study used three CD4 naive, three CD4 memory, two CD8 naive and one CD8 memory plate per donor.

V dropped 1 base and J dropped 0 bases, with 10 bases sitting between them. CDR3 length: 16 amino acids. From germline, CDR1 is MDHEN and CDR2 SYDVKM. About 200 ng DNA, tens of thousands of T cell genomes, went into each sorted-subset replicate PCR. In the original analysis: Without quality scores, immunoSEQ junctional reads could not be filtered like full-length reads. Generated by immunoSEQ multiplex PCR, the TCRdb table keeps only in-frame clones and is missing some. The DNA was the basis for D and trimming; V, J and clone size are from that table. The sample lists 2 million to 2.5 million clones, 85% to 95% seen once, with 1.5% to 2% in the top ten. CD45RO-negative, CCR7-positively selected cells formed the naive CD8 fraction, excluding terminally differentiated effector memory CD45RA+ cells.

This TCR came from a man between 18 and 35 years old in good health. Some clones in this sample may be carry-over from other donors' samples. This chain links TRBV28 with TRBJ1-5, with no clear D. The material sequenced was naive CD8+ T cells from PBMCs. The CDR3 here is CASSLFPLRSNQPQHF. For the CDR3, the DNA is TGTGCCAGCAGTTTATTTCCCCTCCGTAGCAATCAGCCCCAGCATTTT.